The 10 T cell receptor beta chains below come from one sample, sequenced in a study of blood T cell repertoires in COVID-19 (TCRdb year 2020). The method behind the library was the immunoSEQ multiplex PCR assay. TCRdb took this table from immuneACCESS and kept in-frame rearrangements with V and J called. Such tables lack part of the clones; where checked against another copy, unresolved V genes explain under half of the gap, and the rest is unexplained. The table for this sample lists some 130,000 clones; 80% to 90% of them were counted only once. In total, the top ten clones hold about 2.3% of the sample. Sequencing was performed on PBMCs or T cells enriched from blood (not recorded which). The receptor source for this set is a woman aged 45-59 years who had recovered from COVID-19.

The chain uses TRBV2 and TRBJ2-1; no reliable D call. Per germline, CDR1 SNHLY and CDR2 FYNNEI. The CDR3 runs 12 residues. V lost 7 bases to trimming and J lost 6 bases, with 10 bases between them. The chain's CDR3 is CASMQTGNEQFF. CDR3 nucleotides: TGTGCCAGCATGCAGACGGGCAATGAGCAGTTCTTC.

This clone was seen a handful of times. The chain has TRBV2 and TRBJ2-2; D is perhaps TRBD1 (6 bases). V lost 2 bases, J lost 4 bases, and 11 bases lay in between. This CDR3 is 15 amino acids long. The germline V gene has CDR1 SNHLY and CDR2 FYNNEI. The CDR3 region is CASSENRVGTGELFF. The DNA of the CDR3 is TGTGCCAGCAGTGAAAACAGGGTTGGCACCGGGGAGCTGTTTTTT.

This chain joins TRBV19 and TRBJ2-5, with D unclear. The CDR3 has 14 residues. V dropped 3 bases and J dropped 5 bases, with 13 bases sitting between them. Per germline, CDR1 LNHDA and CDR2 SQIVND (reference sequence). CDR3 sequence: CASSISGPRETQYF. Here the CDR3 DNA reads TGTGCCAGTAGTATTTCGGGTCCTCGGGAGACCCAGTACTTC.

This rearrangement joins TRBV4-1 to TRBJ2-3; the D is unclear. There are 14 residues in the CDR3. Trimming pared 5 bases from V and 3 bases from J, leaving 12 bases between. The germline V gene has CDR1 MGHRA and CDR2 YSYEKL. CDR3 bases: TGCGCCAGCAGCGCTGAAGACTGGACAGATACGCAGTATTTT. This encodes CASSAEDWTDTQYF.

V usage is TRBV5-6 and J usage is TRBJ2-7; no definite D call. Germline CDR1 SGHDT, CDR2 YYEEEE. The CDR3 contains 13 residues. Trimming took 1 base from V and 3 from J, leaving 8 bases between them. The CDR3 spells CASSLWANYEQYF. CDR3 sequence (DNA): TGTGCCAGCAGCTTGTGGGCGAACTACGAGCAGTACTTC.

This sequence joins TRBV9 and TRBJ2-1; no clear D gene. V lost 0 bases and J 6 bases, leaving 10 bases between the germline ends. CDR1 and CDR2 from the germline V gene are SGDLS and YYNGEE. The CDR3 loop spans 14 amino acids. The CDR3 region has the DNA TGTGCCAGCAGCGTAGGTCTAGTGGGCAATGAGCAGTTCTTC. Translated, it gives CASSVGLVGNEQFF.

Only one count was recorded for this clone. This chain links TRBV6-2 or TRBV6-3 with TRBJ1-2; TRBD1 is a possible D gene (5 bases). The V end lost 7 bases, the J end lost 3 bases, and 18 bases lay between the germline ends. There are 15 residues in the CDR3. Germline CDR1 reads MNHEY; CDR2 reads SVGEGT. This chain's CDR3 is CASNPMGLGYYGYTF. The CDR3 coding sequence is TGTGCCAGCAACCCTATGGGACTGGGATACTATGGCTACACCTTC.

The chain combines TRBV10-3 with TRBJ1-5, with D perhaps TRBD1 (6 bases). Germline CDR1 and CDR2: ENHRY and SYGVKD. The CDR3 has 16 amino acids. Trimming removed 10 bases at V and 0 bases at J, with 19 bases between. CDR3 DNA: TGTGCCACCACCTCAGGGGTACCTTATAGCAATCAGCCCCAGCATTTT. Translated: CATTSGVPYSNQPQHF.

This chain uses TRBV12-3 or TRBV12-4 with TRBJ1-2; tentative D call: TRBD1 (6 bases). V was cut by 5 bases and J by 7 bases, with 11 bases left in between. This CDR3 is built from 12 residues. For the CDR3, the DNA is TGTGCCAGCAGTCCTACAGGGTTTGGCTACACCTTC. Translating it yields CASSPTGFGYTF.

For this clone: One end of the junction fails to match germline, which may point to a read error. V is TRBV7-9 and J is TRBJ2-7; D might be TRBD2 (5 bases). CDR1 is SEHNR and CDR2 is FQNEAQ in the germline V gene (reference sequence). The CDR3 extends over 12 amino acids. Written as DNA, the CDR3 is TGTGCCAGCAGATTAGTCGGGAACGAGCAGTACTTC. It specifies CASRLVGNEQYF. The full variable domain, its missing parts supplied by reference TRBV7-9 and TRBJ2-7, is DTGVSQNPRHKITKRGQNVTFRCDPISEHNRLYWYRQTLGQGPEFLTYFQNEAQLEKSRLLSDRFSAERPKGSFSTLEIQRTEQGDSAMYLCASRLVGNEQYFGPGTRLTVT.